This entry features one TCR beta chain sequence. Its specificity is not known. This specimen comes from a study of cytomegalovirus exposure and HLA in healthy donors. On the study more broadly: Membership in the Caucasian-associated ancestry cluster was found for around four fifths of 300 to 500 genotyped donors. Study-level results: A missense DCLRE1C variant was associated with V- and J-gene trimming of TCR beta chains in a later analysis, and an independent cohort replicated the association.

Vbeta (60) and Jbeta (13) primers were used in the PCR. Per the study methods: Later reanalysis found 70 million to 95 million unique TCR beta chains, around 11 million of them shared. The assay was immunoSEQ multiplex PCR, and TCRdb's table has in-frame clones only and misses some. V and J calls and clone size come straight from that table; D and trimming were deduced from the DNA. This table holds 150,000 to 200,000 clones. This TCR was recovered from a man aged 25 to 45 in good health and CMV-seronegative. The sequencing input was PBMCs.

CDR3: CASSLSPGQGAFEQYF. Here the CDR3 DNA reads TGCGCCAGCAGCTTGAGCCCGGGACAGGGGGCTTTCGAGCAGTACTTC. This sequence joins TRBV5-1 and TRBJ2-7; 12 bases are shared with TRBD1. CDR1 is SGHRS, CDR2 YFSETQ, per germline. Losses at the gene ends were 1 base for V and 6 bases for J; bases not matched to a gene: 8. CDR3 size: 16 residues.